The following is a TCR beta chain sequence with its context. Its target is not known. These data belong to a study of cytomegalovirus exposure and HLA in healthy donors. The CDR3 contains 15 residues. Looked up from germline, CDR1 is MRHNA and CDR2 is SNTAGT. With V trimmed by 6 bases and J by 3 bases, 6 bases remained unmatched. Whole-study findings and limits: Reports credit the classifier with highly specific, highly sensitive diagnosis of cytomegalovirus status. The study put under 200 TCR beta chains on its list as cytomegalovirus-associated. In the 90 to 150 validation repertoires, about 94% of cluster scores exceeded 0, per a later analysis.

Some clones are missing from TCRdb's copy, which holds only in-frame ones; the method was immunoSEQ multiplex PCR. Of about 160,000 clones in the sample, 70% to 90% were seen once. V gene TRBV6-4 combines with J gene TRBJ1-2; 11 nucleotides agree with TRBD1. Sequenced material: PBMCs. The TCR sequence derives from a young woman in good health and CMV-seronegative. The CDR3 DNA reads as TGTGCCAGCAGGGAGGACAGGGGGCTTGACTATGGCTACACCTTC. Translating gives CASREDRGLDYGYTF.